The 15 T cell receptor beta chains reported below all come from one sample, sequenced in a study of PD-1 blockade in mismatch repair-deficient tumors. No antigens are known for them. The table came from immunoSEQ multiplex PCR; TCRdb's copy has only in-frame clones and leaves some out. Of approximately 15,000 clones listed, about 84% are singletons. Time point given: roughly 10-day in vitro stimulation with candidate neoantigen peptide 5. The sequenced sample was cells cultured in vitro, obtained from a patient treated with pembrolizumab. The receptors stem from an adult with mismatch repair-deficient cancer.

The CDR3 bases are TGTGCCAGTAGTAACATTATGAACACTGAAGCTTTCTTT. As protein: CASSNIMNTEAFF. The chain couples TRBV19 to TRBJ1-1; D is uncertain. Germline V gene lookup returns CDR1 LNHDA and CDR2 SQIVND (reference sequence). V lost 4 bases, J lost 0 bases, and 6 bases lay in between. CDR3 length: 13 residues.

V gene TRBV5-4 combines with J gene TRBJ2-7; 12 nucleotides agree with TRBD2. The CDR3 contains 15 residues. Trimming removed 4 bases from V and 6 bases from J; junction bases left unmatched: 8. CDR1 and CDR2 from the germline V gene are SGHNT and YYREEE (reference sequence). The CDR3 loop is CASSPLAGGPFEQYF. The CDR3, as DNA: TGTGCCAGCAGCCCTCTAGCGGGAGGGCCTTTCGAGCAGTACTTC.

This clone has a single count. The V call is TRBV9, the J call TRBJ2-3, with D perhaps TRBD2 (5 bases). The CDR3 extends over 14 amino acids. Trimming left V 0 bases short and J 7 bases short, with 12 bases between. In germline, CDR1 is SGDLS, CDR2 YYNGEE. Here the CDR3 DNA reads TGTGCCAGCAGCGTAGGAGGGAGCTGGTATACGCAGTATTTT. It is translated as CASSVGGSWYTQYF. The whole variable domain, filled in from reference TRBV9 and TRBJ2-3, reads DSGVTQTPKHLITATGQRVTLRCSPRSGDLSVYWYQQSLDQGLQFLIQYYNGEERAKGNILERFSAQQFPDLHSELNLSSLELGDSALYFCASSVGGSWYTQYFGPGTRLTVL.

This clone has more than one count but fewer than ten. A read error may produce the germline difference seen at one junction end. J is TRBJ2-5 and V is TRBV14; 8 nucleotides line up with TRBD2. Germline V gene data show CDR1 as SGHDN and CDR2 as FVKESK. CDR3 size: 14 residues. The CDR3 DNA reads as TGTGCCAGCAGACAAGGCGCGGGGGGCGAGACCCAGTACTTC. It translates to CASRQGAGGETQYF.

This clone was observed a few times. J is TRBJ2-3 and V is TRBV7-9; D is unresolved. This CDR3 is 14 amino acids long. Germline-derived CDR1 and CDR2 are SEHNR and FQNEAQ (reference sequence). V was shortened by 3 bases and J by 5 bases, with 12 bases between the two germline ends. The CDR3 DNA reads TGTGCCAGCAGCTTTGCAGAAGATAGAGATACGCAGTATTTT. Its protein is CASSFAEDRDTQYF. Full variable domain (remainder filled in from reference TRBV7-9 and TRBJ2-3): DTGVSQNPRHKITKRGQNVTFRCDPISEHNRLYWYRQTLGQGPEFLTYFQNEAQLEKSRLLSDRFSAERPKGSFSTLEIQRTEQGDSAMYLCASSFAEDRDTQYFGPGTRLTVL.

CDR3 bases: TGCGCCAGCAGCCTAAATTTGGGACAGGGAAAGGCGCAGTACTTC. It translates to CASSLNLGQGKAQYF. V usage is TRBV4-1 and J usage is TRBJ2-7; the match to TRBD1 covers 9 bases. Germline lookup yields CDR1 MGHRA and CDR2 YSYEKL. This CDR3 is 15 amino acids long. V dropped 4 bases and J dropped 9; count of bases not matched to a gene: 13.

V and J are TRBV21-1 and TRBJ2-7; the DNA was not used to check the table's D call, TRBD2. TRBV21-1 is a pseudogene segment. The CDR3 extends over 17 amino acids. CDR3 coding DNA: TGTGCCGGGGAAGTCCTAGCGGGAGGTTCTTGCAGCTACGAGCAGTACTTC. This gives the protein CAGEVLAGGSCSYEQYF.

This clone was observed once. The chain employs TRBV5-4 and TRBJ2-7; 7 nucleotides align to TRBD2. CDR3 size: 16 residues. The germline V gene encodes CDR1 SGHNT and CDR2 YYREEE (reference sequence). The V and J ends lost 3 bases and 0 bases, in that order; junction bases with no gene match: 9. The CDR3 region is CASSSGGTGGSYEQYF. CDR3 in DNA: TGTGCCAGCAGCTCCGGGGGGACGGGAGGCTCCTACGAGCAGTACTTC.

The chain carries TRBV18 and TRBJ2-5; possibly TRBD2 for D (7 bases). V lost 1 base and J lost 0, with 9 bases in between. This CDR3 region has 15 residues. The germline CDR1 and CDR2 sequences are KGHSH and LQKENI. This chain's CDR3 is CASSPQGGNQETQYF. In DNA, the CDR3 is TGTGCCAGCTCACCACAGGGGGGGAACCAAGAGACCCAGTACTTC.

The V and J genes are TRBV19 and TRBJ2-7; 10 bases are a match to TRBD2. Per germline, CDR1 LNHDA and CDR2 SQIVND (reference sequence). This CDR3 has 15 residues. V shed 3 bases and J 7 bases; nucleotides not matched to a gene: 9. The CDR3 here is CASSISMASGREQYF. The CDR3 DNA is TGTGCCAGTAGTATTTCGATGGCTAGCGGGAGAGAGCAGTACTTC.

As DNA, the CDR3 is TGTGCCAGCTCACCGGACAGGACCCACTCTGGAAACACCATATATTTT. It yields the protein CASSPDRTHSGNTIYF. The J gene is TRBJ1-3, the V gene TRBV18, with 7 nucleotides matching TRBD1. Germline V CDR1 and CDR2: KGHSH, LQKENI. The CDR3 sequence is 16 residues long. J gave up 0 bases and V 3 bases, and 5 bases lay outside the gene matches.

V gene TRBV2 combines with J gene TRBJ1-1; D is uncertain. V lost 0 bases to trimming and J lost 7 bases, with 12 bases between them. The CDR3 loop spans 14 amino acids. The germline CDR1 and CDR2 sequences are SNHLY and FYNNEI. The chain's CDR3 is CASSEAGGFSEAFF. The CDR3 DNA follows: TGTGCCAGCAGTGAAGCGGGAGGCTTTAGTGAAGCTTTCTTT.

This chain joins TRBV27 and TRBJ1-2; TRBD1 is a possible D gene (6 bases). Between the trimmed V and J ends, which lost 5 bases and 5 bases, there was a span of 12 bases. The CDR3 extends over 13 amino acids. Germline lookup yields CDR1 MNHEY and CDR2 SMNVEV (reference sequence). The CDR3 sequence: CASSTGGLYGYTF. CDR3 nucleotide sequence: TGTGCCAGCAGTACCGGGGGGCTGTATGGCTACACCTTC.

This chain links TRBV19 with TRBJ1-2; the match to TRBD1 covers 7 bases. The germline CDR1 and CDR2 sequences are LNHDA and SQIVND (reference sequence). With 4 bases clipped from V and 1 base from J, the junction kept 9 bases outside the gene matches. This CDR3 region has 16 residues. The CDR3: CASSTARQGDNYGYTF. In DNA, the CDR3 is TGTGCCAGTAGTACCGCCCGACAGGGTGATAACTATGGCTACACCTTC.

This sequence joins TRBV30 and TRBJ2-7, with 8 nucleotides matching TRBD1. J was trimmed by 6 bases and V by 3 bases; bases with no gene match: 10. This CDR3 region has 14 residues. Germline values: CDR1 GTSNPN, CDR2 SVGIG (reference sequence). The chain's CDR3 is CAWSSGRGRSEQYF. CDR3 DNA sequence: TGTGCCTGGAGCTCGGGCAGGGGGCGTAGCGAGCAGTACTTC.